This is a list of T cell receptor beta chains from one sample in a study of T cell responses to AZD1222 COVID-19 vaccine. Sequencing was performed with immunoSEQ multiplex PCR; in TCRdb, only in-frame clones are kept and a portion is missing. This sample has about 220,000 clones, with just over 90% found just once. Specimen: peripheral blood, collected on day 0 of MenACWY control vaccination. The receptors originated from an adult in good health. CDR3s leave out the opening cysteine and the closing phenylalanine or tryptophan. D genes are given only for firm matches.

>-|TRBV19
ASSILLGTEAF
>-|TRBV19
ASSVRVLSNYGYT
>-|TRBV19
ASSINPYRGYT
>-|TRBV28
ASSLGRPYGYT
>-|TRBV7-2
ASSPSVGANVLT
>TRBD2|TRBV11-3
ASSPNPGLAAYEQY
>-|TRBV11-2
ASSLEGRNSPLH
>TRBD2|TRBV2
ASNPNGASGGLGDTQY
>-|TRBV3-1/TRBV3-2
ASSSAGGSYGYT
>-|TRBV30
AWSYSYRNGYT
>-|TRBV21-1
ASSQPVRITEAF
>-|TRBV19
ASSIVTASYSNQPQH
>-|TRBV20-1
SASGQRYGYT
>TRBD1|TRBV2
ASSLDRGASNQPQH